These T cell receptor beta chains were read from a single sample in a study of T cell responses to AZD1222 COVID-19 vaccine. TCRdb's table, derived via immunoSEQ multiplex PCR, lists solely in-frame clones and lacks some. The sample yields 85,000 to 130,000 clones, about 89% seen once. The sample here was peripheral blood, taken on day 0 of AZD1222 vaccination. All receptors come from an adult in good health. The CDR3 runs from the conserved cysteine through the conserved F or W. D genes are given only for firm matches. A clone size is listed for some rows: how often the clone was seen (once, few, many), or a class if it is expanded.

j_call | v_call | d_call | clone_size | cdr3_length | cdr3_aa | cdr3_nt
TRBJ1-5 | TRBV7-3 | - | - | 16 | CASSLTVGGCNQPQHF | TGTGCCAGCAGCTTAACTGTCGGCGGGTGCAATCAGCCCCAGCATTTT
TRBJ1-1 | TRBV5-1 | - | - | 14 | CASSLRGRNTEAFF | TGCGCCAGCAGCTTGAGAGGGAGGAACACTGAAGCTTTCTTT
TRBJ1-2 | TRBV4-2 | - | - | 17 | CASSLFTGVEERNGYTF | TGTGCCAGCAGCCTTTTTACAGGTGTCGAGGAGCGGAATGGCTACACCTTC
TRBJ1-4 | TRBV27 | TRBD1 | - | 17 | CASSRTGATGIGEKLFF | TGTGCCAGCAGCCGTACAGGGGCCACGGGGATTGGCGAAAAACTGTTTTTT
TRBJ2-1 | TRBV11-2 | - | - | 15 | CASSYNRGSGNEQFF | TGTGCCAGCAGTTACAATCGGGGTTCGGGCAATGAGCAGTTCTTC
TRBJ1-3 | TRBV15 | - | - | 16 | CATTLYLYFSGNTIYF | TGTGCCACCACCCTCTACCTCTACTTCTCTGGAAACACCATATATTTT
TRBJ2-2 | TRBV7-6 | TRBD1 | - | 15 | CASSLTGTGGGELFF | TGTGCCAGCAGCTTGACCGGGACAGGGGGCGGGGAGCTGTTTTTT
TRBJ1-5 | TRBV28 | - | - | 12 | CASRIGTQPQHF | TGTGCCAGCAGGATCGGAACCCAGCCCCAGCATTTT
TRBJ2-7 | TRBV11-1 | - | - | 14 | CASSSRAGDSEQYF | TGTGCCAGCAGCTCCCGGGCAGGGGATTCCGAGCAGTACTTC
TRBJ2-7 | TRBV9 | - | few | 13 | CASSVAWGYEQYF | TGTGCCAGCAGCGTAGCGTGGGGCTACGAGCAGTACTTC
TRBJ2-7 | TRBV5-1 | - | - | 14 | CASSSRGSSYEQYF | TGCGCCAGCAGCTCAAGGGGCAGCTCCTACGAGCAGTACTTC
TRBJ1-1 | TRBV7-8 | - | - | 13 | CASRVTGNTEAFF | TGTGCCAGCAGGGTAACAGGGAACACTGAAGCTTTCTTT
TRBJ2-1 | TRBV6-5 | - | - | 12 | CASSSPDNEQFF | TGTGCCAGCAGTTCCCCGGACAATGAGCAGTTCTTC
TRBJ1-6 | TRBV7-8 | - | - | 17 | CASSFYRSTRSNSPLHF | TGTGCCAGCAGCTTCTACCGATCGACACGATCTAATTCACCCCTCCACTTT
TRBJ1-5 | TRBV5-1 | - | - | 13 | CASSDRPDQPQHF | TGCGCCAGCAGCGACCGCCCTGACCAGCCCCAGCATTTT
TRBJ1-3 | TRBV14 | - | - | 15 | CASSQWGTVGNTIYF | TGTGCCAGCAGCCAATGGGGGACGGTGGGAAACACCATATATTTT
TRBJ1-1 | TRBV5-1 | - | - | 12 | CASSLTDREAFF | TGCGCCAGCAGCTTAACGGACCGAGAGGCTTTCTTT
TRBJ2-6 | TRBV19 | - | - | 17 | CATGEGTGLSGANVLTF | TGTGCCACCGGGGAGGGGACAGGCCTCTCTGGGGCCAACGTCCTGACTTTC
TRBJ2-4 | TRBV6-1 | TRBD1 | - | 15 | CASSEWWQGAYIQYF | TGTGCCAGCAGTGAATGGTGGCAGGGGGCGTACATTCAGTACTTC
TRBJ1-6 | TRBV2 | - | - | 17 | CASSLGALGHYNSPLHF | TGTGCCAGCAGCCTCGGGGCACTCGGGCATTATAATTCACCCCTCCACTTT
TRBJ2-3 | TRBV2 | TRBD2 | - | 15 | CASRRTRQSTDTQYF | TGTGCCAGCAGGAGGACTAGGCAAAGCACAGATACGCAGTATTTT
TRBJ2-5 | TRBV6-1 | TRBD1 | - | 15 | CASSEMTGGLETQYF | TGTGCCAGCAGTGAGATGACAGGGGGCCTCGAGACCCAGTACTTC
TRBJ2-3 | TRBV7-3 | TRBD2 | - | 13 | CASSPREGDTQYF | TGTGCCAGCAGCCCAAGGGAGGGGGATACGCAGTATTTT
TRBJ1-5 | TRBV6-5 | - | few | 13 | CASSPGVYQPQHF | TGTGCCAGCAGTCCCGGGGTTTATCAGCCCCAGCATTTT
TRBJ2-2 | TRBV12-5 | - | - | 15 | CASGFQGPHTGELFF | TGTGCTAGTGGTTTTCAGGGGCCACACACCGGGGAGCTGTTTTTT
TRBJ2-7 | TRBV19 | TRBD1 | - | 16 | CASSPLGTGNSYEQYF | TGTGCCAGTAGTCCTCTCGGGACAGGCAACTCCTACGAGCAGTACTTC
TRBJ2-5 | TRBV7-2 | TRBD1 | few | 16 | CASSSMLGTGQETQYF | TGTGCCAGCAGCTCCATGCTAGGGACAGGGCAAGAGACCCAGTACTTC
TRBJ1-1 | TRBV30 | - | - | 10 | CAGKRTEAFF | TGTGCCGGAAAGAGGACTGAAGCTTTCTTT
TRBJ2-3 | TRBV7-9 | - | - | 14 | CASSLSQGTDTQYF | TGTGCCAGCAGCTTAAGTCAGGGGACAGATACGCAGTATTTT
TRBJ1-2 | TRBV5-4 | - | - | 14 | CASRYPGLGGGYTF | TGTGCCAGCAGATATCCGGGCTTAGGTGGTGGCTACACCTTC
TRBJ1-1 | TRBV3-1/TRBV3-2 | TRBD1 | - | 16 | CASSQYSGGPNTEAFF | TGTGCCAGCAGCCAATACTCAGGGGGCCCTAACACTGAAGCTTTCTTT
TRBJ1-1 | TRBV7-2 | - | - | 13 | CASSLDLNTEAFF | TGTGCCAGCAGCTTAGATCTGAACACTGAAGCTTTCTTT
TRBJ1-5 | TRBV15 | - | - | 12 | CATSRDSQPQHF | TGTGCCACCAGCAGAGATAGTCAGCCCCAGCATTTT
TRBJ2-2 | TRBV20-1 | - | - | 11 | CSASSTGELFF | TGCAGTGCTAGTTCTACCGGGGAGCTGTTTTTT
TRBJ2-5 | TRBV12-3/TRBV12-4 | - | - | 12 | CASSLFGETQYF | TGTGCCAGCAGTCTATTCGGAGAGACCCAGTACTTC
TRBJ1-3 | TRBV10-2 | - | few | 13 | CASSEGLINTIYF | TGCGCCAGCAGTGAGGGACTGATCAACACCATATATTTT
TRBJ2-3 | TRBV7-9 | - | - | 16 | CASSSRRLQDTDTQYF | TGTGCCAGCAGCTCCCGTAGACTTCAGGACACAGATACGCAGTATTTT
TRBJ1-5 | TRBV2 | - | - | 15 | CASSEGRAFNQPQHF | TGTGCCAGCAGTGAAGGCCGTGCCTTCAATCAGCCCCAGCATTTT
TRBJ2-1 | TRBV19 | - | - | 14 | CASSPFTPPDEQFF | TGTGCCAGTAGTCCCTTCACGCCTCCTGATGAGCAGTTCTTC
TRBJ2-2 | TRBV11-3 | - | few | 16 | CASSPGRIGDTGELFF | TGTGCCAGCAGCCCGGGACGGATCGGGGACACCGGGGAGCTGTTTTTT
TRBJ2-3 | TRBV6-1 | TRBD2 | - | 17 | CASSEQGVSGGWGTQYF | TGTGCCAGCAGTGAGCAGGGGGTTAGCGGGGGCTGGGGTACGCAGTATTTT
TRBJ2-7 | TRBV6-5 | - | - | 14 | CASSYPGHHYEQYF | TGTGCCAGCAGCTACCCGGGACATCACTACGAGCAGTACTTC
TRBJ1-4 | TRBV5-6 | TRBD1 | - | 17 | CASSIGTGVLGNEKLFF | TGTGCCAGCAGCATCGGGACAGGGGTCCTTGGTAATGAAAAACTGTTTTTT
TRBJ2-1 | TRBV5-1 | - | once | 17 | CASHTIVGGSSYNEQFF | TGCGCCAGTCACACCATAGTGGGGGGAAGCTCCTACAATGAGCAGTTCTTC
TRBJ2-1 | TRBV5-1 | - | - | 14 | CASSWGSSYNEQFF | TGCGCCAGCAGCTGGGGAAGCTCCTACAATGAGCAGTTCTTC
TRBJ2-3 | TRBV19 | - | - | 14 | CASKTGLLTDTQYF | TGTGCCAGTAAGACGGGCCTTTTAACAGATACGCAGTATTTT
TRBJ1-1 | TRBV6-6 | - | - | 14 | CASSYAGFNTEAFF | TGTGCCAGCAGTTACGCGGGGTTTAACACTGAAGCTTTCTTT
TRBJ2-7 | TRBV9 | TRBD1 | - | 13 | CASSGQGAPEQYF | TGTGCCAGCAGCGGACAGGGGGCACCCGAGCAGTACTTC
TRBJ1-1 | TRBV19 | - | - | 14 | CASSITDMNTEAFF | TGTGCCAGTAGTATTACAGATATGAACACTGAAGCTTTCTTT
TRBJ1-4 | TRBV7-9 | TRBD1 | - | 15 | CASSSTGGSSEKLFF | TGTGCCAGCAGCTCTACAGGGGGCTCAAGTGAAAAACTGTTTTTT
TRBJ2-3 | TRBV11-2 | TRBD1 | once | 17 | CASSRTRDRGETDTQYF | TGTGCCAGCAGCCGTACCCGGGACAGGGGGGAGACAGATACGCAGTATTTT
TRBJ1-1 | TRBV5-1 | - | - | 16 | CASSSGTPWGNTEAFF | TGCGCCAGCAGCTCGGGGACGCCTTGGGGGAACACTGAAGCTTTCTTT
TRBJ1-1 | TRBV18 | - | - | 14 | CASSPAGGNTEAFF | TGTGCCAGCTCACCAGCGGGTGGGAACACTGAAGCTTTCTTT
TRBJ2-5 | TRBV2 | TRBD2 | - | 14 | CASKVDRGVETQYF | TGTGCCAGCAAAGTTGATCGGGGGGTTGAGACCCAGTACTTC
TRBJ2-7 | TRBV3-1/TRBV3-2 | - | - | 15 | CASSPISGGASEQYF | TGTGCCAGCAGCCCTATTAGTGGGGGGGCCTCTGAGCAGTACTTC
TRBJ2-7 | TRBV12-5 | TRBD1 | - | 14 | CASGHGTGAYEQYF | TGTGCTAGTGGACACGGGACAGGCGCCTACGAGCAGTACTTC
TRBJ2-3 | TRBV7-2 | - | - | 16 | CASSTQWGTSTDTQYF | TGTGCCAGCAGCACCCAGTGGGGGACTAGCACAGATACGCAGTATTTT